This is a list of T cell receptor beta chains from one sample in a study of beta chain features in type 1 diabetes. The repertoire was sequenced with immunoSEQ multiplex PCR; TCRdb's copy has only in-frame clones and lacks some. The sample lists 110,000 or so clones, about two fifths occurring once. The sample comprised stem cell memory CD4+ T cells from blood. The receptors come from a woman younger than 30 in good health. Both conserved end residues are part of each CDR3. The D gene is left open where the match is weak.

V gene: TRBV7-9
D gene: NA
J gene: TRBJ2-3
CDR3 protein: CASSLGSGADTQYF

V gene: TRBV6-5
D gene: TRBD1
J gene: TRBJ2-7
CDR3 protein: CASSSRGPSYEQYF

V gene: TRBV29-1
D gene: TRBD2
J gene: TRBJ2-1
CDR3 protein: CSAAGVGNEQFF

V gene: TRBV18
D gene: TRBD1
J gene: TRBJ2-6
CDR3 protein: CASSPQDRGWSGANVLTF

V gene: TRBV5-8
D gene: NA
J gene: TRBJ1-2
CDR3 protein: CASSLTGTGYTF

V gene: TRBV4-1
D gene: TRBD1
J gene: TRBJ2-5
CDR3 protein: CASSHSKGQGRETQYF

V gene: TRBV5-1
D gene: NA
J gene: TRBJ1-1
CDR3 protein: CASSLDKATEAFF

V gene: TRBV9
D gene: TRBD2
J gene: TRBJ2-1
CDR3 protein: CASSVWTRDEQFF

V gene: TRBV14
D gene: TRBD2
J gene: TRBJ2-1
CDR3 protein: CASSQLAGLFNEQFF

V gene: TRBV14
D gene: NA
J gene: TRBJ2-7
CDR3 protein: CASSRQARYEQYF

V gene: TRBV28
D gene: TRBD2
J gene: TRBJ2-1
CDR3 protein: CASSLPQTGGRNEQFF

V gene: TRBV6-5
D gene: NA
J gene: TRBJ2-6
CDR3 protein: CASSSQGVRANVLTF

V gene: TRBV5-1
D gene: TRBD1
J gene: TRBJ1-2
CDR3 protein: CASSQGQRFTNYGYTF

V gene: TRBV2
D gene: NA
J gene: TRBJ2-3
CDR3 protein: CASRSSSTDTQYF

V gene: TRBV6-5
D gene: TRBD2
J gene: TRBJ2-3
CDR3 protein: CASSRDYTDTQYF

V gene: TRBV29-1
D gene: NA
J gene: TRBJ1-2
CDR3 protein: CSVAIDRRRINGYTF

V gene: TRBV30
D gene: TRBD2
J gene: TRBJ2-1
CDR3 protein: CAWRRAGGLSSYNEQFF

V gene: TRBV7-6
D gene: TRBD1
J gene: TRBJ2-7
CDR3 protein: CASSLARGPAYEQYF

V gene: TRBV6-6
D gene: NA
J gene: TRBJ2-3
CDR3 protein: CASRYTDTQYF

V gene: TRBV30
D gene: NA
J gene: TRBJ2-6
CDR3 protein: CAGRSSGANVLTF

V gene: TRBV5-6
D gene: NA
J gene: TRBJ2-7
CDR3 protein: CASSLEAREQYF

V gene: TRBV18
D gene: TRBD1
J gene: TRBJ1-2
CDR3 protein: CASSPVLDREGYTF

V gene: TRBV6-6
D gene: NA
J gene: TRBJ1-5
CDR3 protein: CASSYGQAFSNQPQHF

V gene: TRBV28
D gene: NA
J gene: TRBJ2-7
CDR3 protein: CASSSPDRYSYEQYF

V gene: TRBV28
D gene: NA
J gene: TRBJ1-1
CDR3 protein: CASSPSGRGNTEAFF

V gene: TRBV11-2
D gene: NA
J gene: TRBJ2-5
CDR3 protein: CASSSSRRERQQTQYF

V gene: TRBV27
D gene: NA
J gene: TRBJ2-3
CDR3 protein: CASSNQAQADTQYF

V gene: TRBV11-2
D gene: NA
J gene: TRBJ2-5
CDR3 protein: CASSPQAYGQETQYF

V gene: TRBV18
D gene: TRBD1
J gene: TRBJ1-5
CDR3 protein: CASSLIPGTGNSNQPQHF

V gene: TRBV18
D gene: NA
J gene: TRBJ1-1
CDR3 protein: CASQDGVNTEAFF

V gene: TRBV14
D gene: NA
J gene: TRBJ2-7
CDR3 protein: CASSQAGSREQYF

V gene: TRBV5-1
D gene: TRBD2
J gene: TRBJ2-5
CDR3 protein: CASSLGYASGYQETQYF

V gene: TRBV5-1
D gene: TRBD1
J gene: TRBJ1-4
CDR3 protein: CASSRTGEKLFF

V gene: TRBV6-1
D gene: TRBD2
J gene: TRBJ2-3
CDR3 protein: CASSAGLAGTDTQYF

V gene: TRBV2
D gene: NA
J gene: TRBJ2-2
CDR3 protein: CASSEDSTGELFF

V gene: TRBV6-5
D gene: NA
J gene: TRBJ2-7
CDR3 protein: CASSYSTRRRYEQYF

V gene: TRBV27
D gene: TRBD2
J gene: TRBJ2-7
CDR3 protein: CASSFSPSGRWGEQYF

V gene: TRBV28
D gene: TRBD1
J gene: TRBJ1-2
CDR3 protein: CASSSAGQGGRGYTF

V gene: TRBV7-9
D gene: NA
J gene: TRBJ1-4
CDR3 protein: CASSLGVAGRTNEKLFF

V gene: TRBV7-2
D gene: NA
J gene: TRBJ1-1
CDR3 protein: CASSSSRGITEAFF

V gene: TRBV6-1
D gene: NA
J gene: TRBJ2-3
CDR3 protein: CASSLTADTQYF

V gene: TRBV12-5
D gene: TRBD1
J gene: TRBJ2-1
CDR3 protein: CASGRDSSRYNEQFF

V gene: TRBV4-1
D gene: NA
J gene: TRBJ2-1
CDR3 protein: CASSHSSPGYRYNEQFF

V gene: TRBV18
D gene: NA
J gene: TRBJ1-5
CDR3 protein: CASSPTDGVQQPQHF

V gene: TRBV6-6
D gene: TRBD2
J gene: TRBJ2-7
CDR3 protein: CASSRGGAGDYEQYF

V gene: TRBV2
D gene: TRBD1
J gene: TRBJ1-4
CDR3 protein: CASGKDRGDEKLFF

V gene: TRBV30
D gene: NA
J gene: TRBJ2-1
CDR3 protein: CAWSVRGPNEQFF

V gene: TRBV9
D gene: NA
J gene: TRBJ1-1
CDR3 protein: CASNRQIEDTEAFF

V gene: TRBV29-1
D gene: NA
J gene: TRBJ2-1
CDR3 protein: CSVSRQGSRGVNEQFF

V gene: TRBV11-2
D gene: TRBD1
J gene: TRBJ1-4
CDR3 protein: CASSPTGGMANEKLFF

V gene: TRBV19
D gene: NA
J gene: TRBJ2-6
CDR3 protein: CASSPGTKGANVLTF

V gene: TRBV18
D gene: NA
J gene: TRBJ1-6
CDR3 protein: CASSPQERAPLHF

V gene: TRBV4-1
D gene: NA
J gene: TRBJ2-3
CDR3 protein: CASSQDNRPATDTQYF

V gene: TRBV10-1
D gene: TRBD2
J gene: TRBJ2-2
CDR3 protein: CASSVVAGVGTGELFF

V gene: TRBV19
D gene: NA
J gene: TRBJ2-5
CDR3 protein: CASHSRGETQYF

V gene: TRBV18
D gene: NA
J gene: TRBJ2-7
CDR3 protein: CASSPPPLTDAYEQYF

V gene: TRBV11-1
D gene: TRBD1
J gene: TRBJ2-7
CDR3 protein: CASSLFRGQEQYF

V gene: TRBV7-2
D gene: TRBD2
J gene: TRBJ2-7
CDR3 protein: CASSLDPREREQYF

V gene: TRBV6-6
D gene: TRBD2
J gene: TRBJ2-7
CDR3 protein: CASSYTSGRAGEQYF